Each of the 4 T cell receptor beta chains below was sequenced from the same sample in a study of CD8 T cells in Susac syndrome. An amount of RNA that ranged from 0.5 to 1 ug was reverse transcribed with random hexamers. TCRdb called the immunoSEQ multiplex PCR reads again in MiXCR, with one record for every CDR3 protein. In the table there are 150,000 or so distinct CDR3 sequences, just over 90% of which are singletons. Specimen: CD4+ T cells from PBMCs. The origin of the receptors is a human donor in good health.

Written as DNA, the CDR3 is TGCAGTGCGAGGCCCGGGACTAGCGGGGATACGCAGTATTTT. Protein: CSARPGTSGDTQYF. The chain uses TRBV20-1 and TRBJ2-3, with TRBD2 identical over 12 bases. Trimming removed 6 bases from V and 6 bases from J; junction bases left unmatched: 7. The CDR3 is 14 residues long. The V gene's germline CDR1 is DFQATT and CDR2 SNEGSKA (reference sequence).

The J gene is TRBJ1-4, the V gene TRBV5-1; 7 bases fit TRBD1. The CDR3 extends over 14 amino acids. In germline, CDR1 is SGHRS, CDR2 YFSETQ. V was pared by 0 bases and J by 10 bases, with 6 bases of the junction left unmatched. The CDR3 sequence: CASSLDAGGVKLFF. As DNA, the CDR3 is TGCGCCAGCAGCTTGGATGCAGGGGGAGTAAAACTGTTTTTT.

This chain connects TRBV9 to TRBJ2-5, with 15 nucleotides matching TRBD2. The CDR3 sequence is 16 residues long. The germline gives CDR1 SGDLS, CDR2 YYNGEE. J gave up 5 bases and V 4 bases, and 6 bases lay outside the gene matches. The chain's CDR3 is CASSPGLAGGPETQYF. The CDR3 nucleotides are TGTGCCAGCAGCCCTGGACTAGCGGGGGGGCCGGAGACCCAGTACTTC. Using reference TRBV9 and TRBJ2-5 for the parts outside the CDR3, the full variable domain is DSGVTQTPKHLITATGQRVTLRCSPRSGDLSVYWYQQSLDQGLQFLIQYYNGEERAKGNILERFSAQQFPDLHSELNLSSLELGDSALYFCASSPGLAGGPETQYFGPGTRLLVL.

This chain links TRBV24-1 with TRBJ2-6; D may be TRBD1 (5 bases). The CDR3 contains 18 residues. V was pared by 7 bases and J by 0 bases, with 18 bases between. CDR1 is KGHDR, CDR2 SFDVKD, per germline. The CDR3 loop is CATRDIMGHNSGANVLTF. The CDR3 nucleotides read TGTGCCACCAGGGATATAATGGGGCACAACTCTGGGGCCAACGTCCTGACTTTC.